This T cell receptor (beta chain) was profiled in a study of OX40 agonist ivuxolimab in advanced cancers. Study summary: Anti-PD-1, anti-PD-L1 or anti-CTLA-4 therapy given earlier was allowed, and about 38% had some. General observations from the study: The study found among the lowest clonal expansion in partial responders at 0.1-3.0 mg/kg. Some nonresponders also had low normalized T-cell clonal expansion.

Germline loops: CDR1 MNHEY, CDR2 SVGAGI. The CDR3 has 14 residues. V was cut by 6 bases and J by 7 bases, with 18 bases left in between. About this clone: The antigen is undetermined.

Assay: immunoSEQ multiplex PCR; the TCRdb copy retains only in-frame clones and omits some. The sample shows 78,000 or so clones, approximately 81% of them seen only once. Specimen: CD4+ or CD8+ T cells sorted from blood, collected in a trial of the OX40 agonist ivuxolimab. The chain is built from TRBV6-5 and TRBJ2-5, with D possibly matching TRBD1 (6 bases). The sequence was obtained from an adult with an advanced solid tumor such as melanoma, head and neck, liver or kidney cancer. The CDR3 nucleotides read TGTGCCAGCAGCCCCCGACAGGCCGAGGGGACCCAGTACTTC. Its translation: CASSPRQAEGTQYF.